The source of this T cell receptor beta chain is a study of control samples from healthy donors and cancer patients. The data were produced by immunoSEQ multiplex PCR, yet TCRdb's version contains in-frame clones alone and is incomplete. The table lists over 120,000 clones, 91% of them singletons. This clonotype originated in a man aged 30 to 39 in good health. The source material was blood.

The CDR3 protein is CASSLGVRTNSPLHF. The CDR3 coding sequence is TGTGCCAGCAGCTTAGGAGTCAGGACTAATTCACCCCTCCACTTT. The genes are TRBV7-2 and TRBJ1-6, with unresolved D. The CDR3 totals 15 residues. Looked up from germline, CDR1 is SGHTA and CDR2 is FQGNSA. Trimming took 1 base from V and 6 from J, leaving 10 bases between them.